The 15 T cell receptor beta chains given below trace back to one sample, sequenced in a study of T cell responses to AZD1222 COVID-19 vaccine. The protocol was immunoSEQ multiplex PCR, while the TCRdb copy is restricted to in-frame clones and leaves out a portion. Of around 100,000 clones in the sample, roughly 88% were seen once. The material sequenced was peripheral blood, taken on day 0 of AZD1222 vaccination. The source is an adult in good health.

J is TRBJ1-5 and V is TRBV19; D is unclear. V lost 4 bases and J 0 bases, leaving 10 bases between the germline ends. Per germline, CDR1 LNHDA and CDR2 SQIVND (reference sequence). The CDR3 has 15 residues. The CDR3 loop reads CASSTAGSSNQPQHF. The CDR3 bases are TGTGCCAGTAGTACGGCGGGGAGTAGCAATCAGCCCCAGCATTTT.

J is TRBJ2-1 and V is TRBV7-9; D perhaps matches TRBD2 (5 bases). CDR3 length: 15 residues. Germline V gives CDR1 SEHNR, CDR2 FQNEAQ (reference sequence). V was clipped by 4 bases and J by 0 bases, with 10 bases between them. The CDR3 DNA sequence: TGTGCCAGCAGCTCCACTGCGGGCTCCTACAATGAGCAGTTCTTC. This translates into CASSSTAGSYNEQFF.

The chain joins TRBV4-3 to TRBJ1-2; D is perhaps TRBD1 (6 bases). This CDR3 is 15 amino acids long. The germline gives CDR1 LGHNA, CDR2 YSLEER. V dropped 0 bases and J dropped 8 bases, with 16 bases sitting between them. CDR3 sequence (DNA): TGCGCCAGCAGCCAAGAATTCGCCAGGGACAACGGCTACACCTTC. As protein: CASSQEFARDNGYTF.

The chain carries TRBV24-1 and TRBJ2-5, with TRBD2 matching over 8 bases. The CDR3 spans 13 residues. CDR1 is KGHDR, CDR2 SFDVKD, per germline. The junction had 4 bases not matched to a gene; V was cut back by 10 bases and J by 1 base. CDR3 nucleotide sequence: TGTGCCACAGGGAGCGGGGGCCAAGAGACCCAGTACTTC. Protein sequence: CATGSGGQETQYF.

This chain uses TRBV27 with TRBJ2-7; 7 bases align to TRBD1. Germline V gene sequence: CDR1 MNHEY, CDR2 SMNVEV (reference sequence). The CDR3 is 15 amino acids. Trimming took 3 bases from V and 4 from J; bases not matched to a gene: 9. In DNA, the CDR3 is TGTGCCAGCAGTTTCGACAGGGTTGGTACTTACGAGCAGTACTTC. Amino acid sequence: CASSFDRVGTYEQYF.

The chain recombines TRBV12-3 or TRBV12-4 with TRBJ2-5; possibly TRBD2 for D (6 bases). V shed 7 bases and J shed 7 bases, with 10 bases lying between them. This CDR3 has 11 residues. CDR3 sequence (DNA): TGTGCCAGCACTAAAGCGGGGACCCAGTACTTC. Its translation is CASTKAGTQYF.

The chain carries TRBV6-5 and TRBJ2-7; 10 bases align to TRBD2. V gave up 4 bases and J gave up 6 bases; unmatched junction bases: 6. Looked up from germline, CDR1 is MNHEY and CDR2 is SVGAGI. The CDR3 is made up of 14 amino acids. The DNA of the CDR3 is TGTGCCAGCAGTTCAGCGGGAGGGCCTTCCGAGCAGTACTTC. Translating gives CASSSAGGPSEQYF.

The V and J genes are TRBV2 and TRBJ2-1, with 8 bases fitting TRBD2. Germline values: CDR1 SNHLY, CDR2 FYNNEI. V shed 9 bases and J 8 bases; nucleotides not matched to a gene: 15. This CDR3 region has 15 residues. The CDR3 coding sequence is TGTGCCAGTGGAGCCCGGGAGGGCCGGCTAGATGAGCAGTTCTTC. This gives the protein CASGAREGRLDEQFF.

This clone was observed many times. The CDR3 DNA is TGTGCCAGCAGCCGTCGGACTAGCGGGAGAGATTCGAACACCGGGGAGCTGTTTTTT. Encoded protein: CASSRRTSGRDSNTGELFF. The rearrangement uses TRBV5-6 and TRBJ2-2, with 13 nucleotides matching TRBD2. The V segment lost 4 bases and the J segment 0 bases; nucleotides outside the gene matches: 9. Looked up from germline, CDR1 is SGHDT and CDR2 is YYEEEE. There are 19 residues in the CDR3.

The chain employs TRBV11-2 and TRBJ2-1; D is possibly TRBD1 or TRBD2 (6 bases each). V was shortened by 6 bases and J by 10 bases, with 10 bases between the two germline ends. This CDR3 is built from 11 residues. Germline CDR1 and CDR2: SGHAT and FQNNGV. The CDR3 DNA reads TGTGCCAGCAGGAAAGGGGGGGAGCAGTTCTTC. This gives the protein CASRKGGEQFF. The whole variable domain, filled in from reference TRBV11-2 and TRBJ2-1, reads EAGVAQSPRYKIIEKRQSVAFWCNPISGHATLYWYQQILGQGPKLLIQFQNNGVVDDSQLPKDRFSAERLKGVDSTLKIQPAKLEDSAVYLCASRKGGEQFFGPGTRLTVL.

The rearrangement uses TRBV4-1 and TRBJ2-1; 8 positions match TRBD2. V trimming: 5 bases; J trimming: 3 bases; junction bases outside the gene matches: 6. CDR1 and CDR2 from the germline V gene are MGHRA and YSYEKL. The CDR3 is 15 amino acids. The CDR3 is CASSYSGAVYNEQFF. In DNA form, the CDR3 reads TGCGCCAGCAGCTATAGCGGGGCCGTCTACAATGAGCAGTTCTTC.

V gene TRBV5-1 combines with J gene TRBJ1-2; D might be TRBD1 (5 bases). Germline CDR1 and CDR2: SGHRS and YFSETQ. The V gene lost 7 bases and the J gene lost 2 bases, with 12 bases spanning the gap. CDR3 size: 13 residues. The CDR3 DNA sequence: TGCGCCAGCTCCGGACCAGGGAACTATGGCTACACCTTC. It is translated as CASSGPGNYGYTF.

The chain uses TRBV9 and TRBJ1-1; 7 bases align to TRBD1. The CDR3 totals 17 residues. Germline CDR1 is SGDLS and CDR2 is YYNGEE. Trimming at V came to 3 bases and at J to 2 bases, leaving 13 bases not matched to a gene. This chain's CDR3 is CASSAEQGLSINTEAFF. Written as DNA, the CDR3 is TGTGCCAGCAGCGCCGAACAGGGGCTTTCTATCAACACTGAAGCTTTCTTT.

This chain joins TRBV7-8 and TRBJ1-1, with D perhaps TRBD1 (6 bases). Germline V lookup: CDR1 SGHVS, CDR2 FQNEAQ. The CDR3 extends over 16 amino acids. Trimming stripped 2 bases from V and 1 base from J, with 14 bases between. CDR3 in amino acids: CASSLMPGTTNTEAFF. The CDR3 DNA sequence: TGTGCCAGCAGCTTAATGCCCGGGACAACGAACACTGAAGCTTTCTTT. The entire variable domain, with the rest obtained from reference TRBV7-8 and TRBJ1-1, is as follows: GAGVSQSPRYKVAKRGQDVALRCDPISGHVSLFWYQQALGQGPEFLTYFQNEAQLDKSGLPSDRFFAERPEGSVSTLKIQRTQQEDSAVYLCASSLMPGTTNTEAFFGQGTRLTVV.

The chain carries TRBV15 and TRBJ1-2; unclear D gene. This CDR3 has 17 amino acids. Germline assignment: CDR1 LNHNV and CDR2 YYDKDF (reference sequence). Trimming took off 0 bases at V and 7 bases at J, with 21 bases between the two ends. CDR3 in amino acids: CATSRDRAETSSGGYTF. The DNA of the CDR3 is TGTGCCACCAGCAGAGATCGGGCGGAGACCTCCTCGGGTGGCTACACCTTC.